The 8 T cell receptor beta chains below all came from one sample that was sequenced in a study of T cell responses to AZD1222 COVID-19 vaccine. TCRdb's table, derived via immunoSEQ multiplex PCR, lists solely in-frame clones and lacks some. The sample holds roughly 120,000 clones, about 93% seen once. Specimen: peripheral blood, collected 28 days after the second AZD1222 dose. These receptors all stem from an adult who received the AZD1222 COVID-19 vaccine.

V usage is TRBV4-3 and J usage is TRBJ2-3, with 8 bases fitting TRBD2. The CDR3 is 18 amino acids. The V gene end was trimmed by 0 bases and the J gene end by 0 bases; junction bases not matched to a gene: 8. Germline lookup yields CDR1 LGHNA and CDR2 YSLEER. CDR3: CASSQEGGRGVSTDTQYF. CDR3 DNA sequence: TGCGCCAGCAGCCAAGAAGGAGGGCGGGGGGTTAGCACAGATACGCAGTATTTT.

The J gene is TRBJ1-2, the V gene TRBV30; D possibly corresponds to TRBD1 (6 bases). The CDR3 contains 17 residues. Trimming cost V 2 bases and J 3 bases, with 22 bases left between them. Germline-derived CDR1 and CDR2 are GTSNPN and SVGIG (reference sequence). The CDR3 reads CAWSPGAVPGLDYGYTF. The CDR3 DNA reads as TGTGCCTGGAGTCCGGGGGCGGTCCCCGGCCTTGACTATGGCTACACCTTC.

The chain joins TRBV5-4 to TRBJ2-5; 10 bases match TRBD2. CDR1 is SGHNT, CDR2 YYREEE, per germline (reference sequence). Trimming cost V 5 bases and J 4 bases; bases outside gene matches: 8. This CDR3 comprises 15 residues. The CDR3 nucleotides read TGTGCCAGCAGGACAGCGGGAGGGAGGGGAGAGACCCAGTACTTC. Translation gives CASRTAGGRGETQYF.

The chain employs TRBV6-2 or TRBV6-3 and TRBJ1-3; D is ambiguous. V was trimmed by 2 bases and J by 3 bases, leaving 5 bases between them. CDR3 length equals 13 residues. Germline-derived CDR1 and CDR2 are MNHEY and SVGEGT. The CDR3 nucleotides read TGTGCCAGCAGTTACAACGGTGGAAACACCATATATTTT. This encodes CASSYNGGNTIYF.

The CDR3 DNA follows: TGTGCCAGCTCACTACAGGGGATCCGGAACACTGAAGCTTTCTTT. It translates to CASSLQGIRNTEAFF. This chain uses TRBV18 with TRBJ1-1; 7 positions agree with TRBD1. V lost 4 bases and J lost 1; bases outside the gene matches: 6. The CDR3 totals 15 residues. CDR1 and CDR2 (germline): KGHSH, LQKENI.

The chain uses TRBV12-3 or TRBV12-4 and TRBJ1-1; possible D gene TRBD1, 5 bases. V was trimmed by 6 bases and J by 5 bases, leaving 10 bases between them. CDR3 length: 12 amino acids. CDR3 DNA sequence: TGTGCCAGCAGCTTGGCAGGGACTGAAGCTTTCTTT. Residues: CASSLAGTEAFF.

V and J are TRBV5-8 and TRBJ1-5; 8 nucleotides line up with TRBD1. The CDR3 sequence is 17 residues long. Germline V gene sequence: CDR1 SGHTS, CDR2 YDEGEE. V lost 4 bases, J lost 4 bases, and 13 bases stayed unmatched. For the CDR3, the DNA is TGTGCCAGCAGCAGTGGACAGGGCCCTGTAAGGAATCAGCCCCAGCATTTT. Translation gives CASSSGQGPVRNQPQHF.

The J gene is TRBJ2-2, the V gene TRBV19; D may be TRBD2 (5 bases). The CDR3 contains 17 residues. V was shortened by 3 bases and J by 4 bases, with 18 bases between the two germline ends. CDR1 LNHDA and CDR2 SQIVND come from the germline V gene (reference sequence). The CDR3 spells CASSIEGAGWSTGELFF. In nucleotides, the CDR3 is TGTGCCAGTAGTATTGAGGGAGCAGGATGGAGCACCGGGGAGCTGTTTTTT.